These T cell receptor beta chains were read from a single sample in a study of blood T cell repertoires in COVID-19. This table comes from immunoSEQ multiplex PCR, and its TCRdb copy is limited to in-frame clones, with some not included. The sample includes 80,000 or so clones, roughly 88% of them seen just once. Sequencing was carried out using peripheral blood. These receptors were collected from a woman aged 50 to 60 in a cohort sampled during active COVID-19. Both conserved end residues are part of each CDR3. Each record gives: clone size, D gene, V gene, J gene, CDR3 protein, CDR3 DNA. D genes are given only for firm matches. Some rows have no size entry. The others give once, few or many, or a class for an expanded clone.

clone size: .
D gene: TRBD2
V gene: TRBV2
J gene: TRBJ2-3
CDR3 protein: CAGIAGFSTDTQYF
CDR3 DNA: TGTGCCGGGATAGCGGGATTTAGCACAGATACGCAGTATTTT

clone size: .
D gene: .
V gene: TRBV7-2
J gene: TRBJ2-6
CDR3 protein: CASSPPPARVLTF
CDR3 DNA: TGTGCCAGCAGCCCTCCCCCCGCCCGGGTCCTGACTTTC

clone size: .
D gene: .
V gene: TRBV10-3
J gene: TRBJ1-5
CDR3 protein: CAISEGGGGYSNQPQHF
CDR3 DNA: TGTGCCATCAGTGAGGGAGGGGGGGGGTATAGCAATCAGCCCCAGCATTTT

clone size: .
D gene: TRBD2
V gene: TRBV3-1/TRBV3-2
J gene: TRBJ2-1
CDR3 protein: CASSRGLAGSNEQFF
CDR3 DNA: TGTGCCAGCAGCCGAGGACTAGCGGGCTCTAATGAGCAGTTCTTC

clone size: .
D gene: .
V gene: TRBV19
J gene: TRBJ2-7
CDR3 protein: CASSISSPYEQYF
CDR3 DNA: TGTGCCAGTAGTATTAGTAGCCCCTACGAGCAGTACTTC

clone size: once
D gene: TRBD2
V gene: TRBV7-3
J gene: TRBJ2-3
CDR3 protein: CASSLGGSPDTQYF
CDR3 DNA: TGTGCCAGCAGCTTAGGCGGGAGCCCAGATACGCAGTATTTT

clone size: once
D gene: TRBD2
V gene: TRBV25-1
J gene: TRBJ2-3
CDR3 protein: CASAESGRGDTQYF
CDR3 DNA: TGTGCCAGCGCGGAAAGCGGGAGGGGAGATACGCAGTATTTT

clone size: .
D gene: TRBD1
V gene: TRBV7-9
J gene: TRBJ2-7
CDR3 protein: CASSYTQGTYEQYF
CDR3 DNA: TGTGCCAGCAGCTACACACAGGGGACCTACGAGCAGTACTTC

clone size: once
D gene: TRBD1
V gene: TRBV24-1
J gene: TRBJ2-2
CDR3 protein: CATSDGGTGNTGELFF
CDR3 DNA: TGTGCCACCAGTGATGGGGGGACAGGGAACACCGGGGAGCTGTTTTTT

clone size: .
D gene: .
V gene: TRBV11-2
J gene: TRBJ2-3
CDR3 protein: CASSLDQERQYF
CDR3 DNA: TGTGCCAGCAGCTTAGACCAAGAGAGGCAGTATTTT

clone size: .
D gene: TRBD2
V gene: TRBV5-1
J gene: TRBJ2-3
CDR3 protein: CASTPTSGRNTDTQYF
CDR3 DNA: TGCGCCAGCACCCCAACTAGCGGGAGGAACACAGATACGCAGTATTTT

clone size: .
D gene: TRBD2
V gene: TRBV9
J gene: TRBJ2-7
CDR3 protein: CASSVGPSGPTYEQYF
CDR3 DNA: TGTGCCAGCAGCGTAGGGCCTAGCGGGCCAACCTACGAGCAGTACTTC

clone size: .
D gene: TRBD2
V gene: TRBV10-1
J gene: TRBJ2-3
CDR3 protein: CASSDKRGGTTDTQYF
CDR3 DNA: TGCGCCAGCAGTGATAAGCGGGGAGGTACCACAGATACGCAGTATTTT

clone size: .
D gene: TRBD2
V gene: TRBV4-1
J gene: TRBJ2-5
CDR3 protein: CASSQLLRTSGSRGGTQYF
CDR3 DNA: TGCGCCAGCAGCCAACTCTTGAGGACTAGCGGGAGTAGGGGTGGGACCCAGTACTTC

clone size: .
D gene: TRBD1
V gene: TRBV3-1/TRBV3-2
J gene: TRBJ2-7
CDR3 protein: CASSRGQGYEQYF
CDR3 DNA: TGTGCCAGCAGCCGCGGACAGGGCTACGAGCAGTACTTC

clone size: .
D gene: TRBD1
V gene: TRBV29-1
J gene: TRBJ2-1
CDR3 protein: CSVEWDRTYNEQFF
CDR3 DNA: TGCAGCGTGGAGTGGGACAGAACCTACAATGAGCAGTTCTTC

clone size: .
D gene: TRBD2
V gene: TRBV15
J gene: TRBJ2-3
CDR3 protein: CATGLAGETDTQYF
CDR3 DNA: TGTGCCACCGGACTAGCGGGAGAGACAGATACGCAGTATTTT

clone size: .
D gene: TRBD1
V gene: TRBV27
J gene: TRBJ2-7
CDR3 protein: CASSGQGGHEQYF
CDR3 DNA: TGTGCCAGTTCGGGACAGGGCGGCCACGAGCAGTACTTC

clone size: once
D gene: TRBD2
V gene: TRBV19
J gene: TRBJ2-2
CDR3 protein: CASSIRTSVGISTGELFF
CDR3 DNA: TGTGCCAGTAGTATTAGGACTAGCGTCGGGATCAGCACCGGGGAGCTGTTTTTT

clone size: .
D gene: .
V gene: TRBV30
J gene: TRBJ1-3
CDR3 protein: CAWTGFSGNTIYF
CDR3 DNA: TGTGCCTGGACAGGCTTCTCTGGAAACACCATATATTTT

clone size: .
D gene: .
V gene: TRBV7-6
J gene: TRBJ1-1
CDR3 protein: CASSLRLRENTEAFF
CDR3 DNA: TGTGCCAGCAGCCTAAGGCTCAGGGAAAACACTGAAGCTTTCTTT

clone size: .
D gene: .
V gene: TRBV18
J gene: TRBJ1-5
CDR3 protein: CASSPAPLQGKPQHF
CDR3 DNA: TGTGCCAGCTCACCGGCCCCCCTCCAGGGGAAGCCCCAGCATTTT

clone size: once
D gene: .
V gene: TRBV28
J gene: TRBJ1-2
CDR3 protein: CASSFGVILNYGYTF
CDR3 DNA: TGTGCCAGCAGTTTCGGGGTTATCCTTAACTATGGCTACACCTTC

clone size: .
D gene: .
V gene: TRBV5-1
J gene: TRBJ2-1
CDR3 protein: CASSFPATVMNEQFF
CDR3 DNA: TGCGCCAGCAGCTTCCCGGCGACAGTCATGAATGAGCAGTTCTTC

clone size: .
D gene: .
V gene: TRBV30
J gene: TRBJ1-6
CDR3 protein: CAWSLQASPLHF
CDR3 DNA: TGTGCCTGGAGCCTACAGGCTTCACCCCTCCACTTT

clone size: .
D gene: .
V gene: TRBV6-5
J gene: TRBJ2-1
CDR3 protein: CASSSFSGGRRNEQFF
CDR3 DNA: TGTGCCAGCAGTTCCTTTTCCGGGGGAAGAAGGAATGAGCAGTTCTTC

clone size: once
D gene: TRBD1
V gene: TRBV18
J gene: TRBJ1-5
CDR3 protein: CASSPAAGGTDQPQHF
CDR3 DNA: TGTGCCAGCTCACCTGCTGCAGGGGGCACGGATCAGCCCCAGCATTTT

clone size: .
D gene: .
V gene: TRBV3-1/TRBV3-2
J gene: TRBJ1-1
CDR3 protein: CASSQDPGGMNTEAFF
CDR3 DNA: TGTGCCAGCAGCCAAGATCCGGGAGGAATGAACACTGAAGCTTTCTTT

clone size: .
D gene: TRBD1
V gene: TRBV11-2
J gene: TRBJ2-1
CDR3 protein: CASSLSGVTGGMNEQFF
CDR3 DNA: TGTGCCAGCAGCTTATCGGGAGTGACAGGGGGAATGAATGAGCAGTTCTTC

clone size: .
D gene: TRBD2
V gene: TRBV19
J gene: TRBJ2-3
CDR3 protein: CASSSGLAEDTQYF
CDR3 DNA: TGTGCCAGTAGTAGCGGACTAGCTGAGGATACGCAGTATTTT

clone size: .
D gene: .
V gene: TRBV18
J gene: TRBJ2-7
CDR3 protein: CASSRQYEQYF
CDR3 DNA: TGTGCCAGCTCACGACAGTACGAGCAGTACTTC

clone size: .
D gene: .
V gene: TRBV19
J gene: TRBJ2-6
CDR3 protein: CASTAQGTGANVLTF
CDR3 DNA: TGTGCCAGTACGGCCCAGGGAACTGGGGCCAACGTCCTGACTTTC

clone size: .
D gene: TRBD2
V gene: TRBV28
J gene: TRBJ2-7
CDR3 protein: CASSYSTAGSYEQYF
CDR3 DNA: TGTGCCAGCAGCTATTCGACAGCGGGATCCTACGAGCAGTACTTC

clone size: .
D gene: TRBD1
V gene: TRBV2
J gene: TRBJ1-2
CDR3 protein: CASNRDSGYTF
CDR3 DNA: TGTGCCAGCAACAGGGACAGCGGCTACACCTTC

clone size: .
D gene: TRBD1
V gene: TRBV28
J gene: TRBJ2-4
CDR3 protein: CASSLSTPSTGNSLTLTKNIQYF
CDR3 DNA: TGTGCCAGCAGTTTATCTACCCCTTCGACAGGGAATTCCCTCACCTTGACCAAAAACATTCAGTACTTC

clone size: .
D gene: .
V gene: TRBV19
J gene: TRBJ2-7
CDR3 protein: CASSISTGETYEQYF
CDR3 DNA: TGTGCCAGTAGTATAAGTACGGGAGAGACCTACGAGCAGTACTTC

clone size: .
D gene: .
V gene: TRBV27
J gene: TRBJ1-4
CDR3 protein: CASSLSQSFTDEKLFF
CDR3 DNA: TGTGCCAGCAGTTTATCTCAGTCCTTCACCGATGAAAAACTGTTTTTT

clone size: .
D gene: .
V gene: TRBV5-1
J gene: TRBJ2-5
CDR3 protein: CASSHLRGEETQYF
CDR3 DNA: TGCGCCAGCAGCCATCTCAGGGGAGAAGAGACCCAGTACTTC

clone size: .
D gene: TRBD2
V gene: TRBV28
J gene: TRBJ2-3
CDR3 protein: CASNTGGLAGDTQYF
CDR3 DNA: TGTGCCAGCAATACCGGGGGACTAGCGGGAGATACGCAGTATTTT

clone size: .
D gene: TRBD1
V gene: TRBV28
J gene: TRBJ1-2
CDR3 protein: CASRTTGGGGYTF
CDR3 DNA: TGTGCCAGCAGAACTACAGGGGGCGGGGGCTACACCTTC

clone size: .
D gene: TRBD2
V gene: TRBV19
J gene: TRBJ2-1
CDR3 protein: CASSIQAGRSYNEQFF
CDR3 DNA: TGTGCCAGTAGTATCCAAGCGGGACGTTCCTACAATGAGCAGTTCTTC

clone size: few
D gene: .
V gene: TRBV7-9
J gene: TRBJ2-7
CDR3 protein: CASSSGEPNEQYF
CDR3 DNA: TGTGCCAGCAGCTCGGGGGAACCTAACGAGCAGTACTTC

clone size: .
D gene: .
V gene: TRBV3-1/TRBV3-2
J gene: TRBJ2-2
CDR3 protein: CASSLAAAGELFF
CDR3 DNA: TGTGCCAGCAGCCTAGCTGCGGCCGGGGAGCTGTTTTTT